The present T cell receptor (beta chain) was sequenced within a study of CD8 T cells in Susac syndrome. Details on this clonotype: Its antigen is still unknown.

Sequencing of TCR beta drew on CD8+ and CD4+ T cells from blood. Control patients had untreated stable or active relapsing-remitting multiple sclerosis by revised McDonald criteria. Negative magnetic isolation gave CD8+ and CD4+ cells; FACS enriched CD8+ TEMRA. With random hexamers, roughly 0.5 to 1 ug RNA was reverse transcribed. One entry per CDR3 protein, called by TCRdb with MiXCR from the immunoSEQ multiplex PCR reads. Of 250,000 or so distinct CDR3 sequences in the sample, over 85% were seen once. The CDR3 sequence is 14 residues long. Trimming removed 6 bases at V and 1 base at J, with 9 bases between. Germline V lookup: CDR1 MRHNA, CDR2 SNTAGT. Broader study findings: The study conceded that its TCR sequencing and HLA analysis involved relatively few individuals.

Sequencing used CD4+ T cells from PBMCs. The clonotype comes from a human donor with multiple sclerosis. The gene calls are TRBV6-4 and TRBJ2-2, with TRBD2 as a possible D gene (6 bases). The CDR3 protein is CASRRDLNTGELFF. The CDR3 DNA is TGTGCCAGCAGAAGGGACTTGAACACCGGGGAGCTGTTTTTT.